Listed below are T cell receptor beta chains from one sample, sequenced in a study of blood T cell repertoires in COVID-19. TCRdb's table, derived via immunoSEQ multiplex PCR, lists solely in-frame clones and lacks some. This table has 100,000 to 150,000 clones, roughly 72% appearing once. Sequencing was carried out using peripheral blood. The receptors originated from a man in his sixties with acute or convalescent COVID-19. Both conserved end residues are part of each CDR3. The D gene is left open where the match is weak. Where a row states a size, it is once, few, many or the class of an expanded clone; other rows omit it.

v_gene	abundance	j_gene	d_gene	CDR3nt	CDR3aa
TRBV19	NA	TRBJ1-6	TRBD1	TGTGCGACTAAGGGGGCACAGGGGGCAACTTCACCCCTCCACTTT	CATKGAQGATSPLHF
TRBV10-1	few	TRBJ2-2	TRBD2	TGCGCCAGCAGTGAGTCGACTAGCGGGAGGGCAGGGGAGCTGTTTTTT	CASSESTSGRAGELFF
TRBV7-9	once	TRBJ2-3	TRBD2	TGTGCCAGCAGCTTAGGAGAACTAGCGGGAGGTAGGGAGTATTTT	CASSLGELAGGREYF
TRBV6-6	NA	TRBJ1-5	NA	TGTGCCAGCAGTTACGGGTCTAGAAATAGCAATCAGCCCCAGCATTTT	CASSYGSRNSNQPQHF
TRBV19	NA	TRBJ2-1	TRBD2	TGTGCCAGTAGTATAGCCTGGCTAGCGGGGGGGGCAGGGCAGTTCTTC	CASSIAWLAGGAGQFF
TRBV18	NA	TRBJ1-1	TRBD1	TGTGCCAGCTCCTCGCAACGGGGACAGGGGAACACTGAAGCTTTCTTT	CASSSQRGQGNTEAFF
TRBV27	NA	TRBJ1-2	TRBD1	TGTGCCAGCAGAGGACAGGAGGCCCATGGCTACACCTTC	CASRGQEAHGYTF
TRBV18	NA	TRBJ1-5	TRBD1	TGTGCCAGCTCACCGACAGGGGGGGAACGGGCCCAGCATTTT	CASSPTGGERAQHF
TRBV12-5	few	TRBJ2-7	TRBD1	TGTGCTAGTGGTTTGGTGTCAGGGGGCCCCTTCTACGAGCAGTACTTC	CASGLVSGGPFYEQYF
TRBV5-1	NA	TRBJ1-2	NA	TGCGCCAGCAGCCCATCATCCTTACAGGGTGGAGGCTACACCTTC	CASSPSSLQGGGYTF
TRBV6-5	NA	TRBJ2-7	NA	TGTGCCAGCAGCGACGGGAACACGTACGAGCAGTACTTC	CASSDGNTYEQYF
TRBV30	NA	TRBJ1-2	NA	TGTGCCTGGAGTGTACAGGGTCCAAACTATGGCTACACCTTC	CAWSVQGPNYGYTF
TRBV6-1	NA	TRBJ1-1	NA	TGTGCCAGCAGTGAAACTTTAGGACAGCCGAACCCCAACACTGAAGCTTTCTTT	CASSETLGQPNPNTEAFF
TRBV7-8	NA	TRBJ1-1	NA	TGTGCCAGCAGCTTGGAGACAGACAGTGAAGCTTTCTTT	CASSLETDSEAFF
TRBV18	NA	TRBJ1-2	NA	TGTGCCAGCAAGCGGGGCAGGGGAGAGTCCTATGGCTACACCTTC	CASKRGRGESYGYTF
TRBV18	NA	TRBJ2-7	NA	TGTGCCAGCTCACCAAGTCTTAGCAGGGCAAACTACGAGCAGTACTTC	CASSPSLSRANYEQYF
TRBV19	NA	TRBJ2-1	NA	TGTGCCAGTAGTATAAGAACAGGGACCAACAATGAGCAGTTCTTC	CASSIRTGTNNEQFF
TRBV10-3	NA	TRBJ1-1	NA	TGTGCCATCAGGGGCCGGGGGGACACTGAAGCTTTCTTT	CAIRGRGDTEAFF
TRBV7-2	NA	TRBJ1-5	NA	TGTGCCAGCAGCCCACGGAGATATAGCAATCAGCCCCAGCATTTT	CASSPRRYSNQPQHF
TRBV14	NA	TRBJ2-7	TRBD1	TGTGCCAGCAGCCAAGTATTTCGACAGGGCTGGTACGAGCAGTACTTC	CASSQVFRQGWYEQYF
TRBV24-1	NA	TRBJ2-1	NA	TGTGCCACCAGTGAGGCGGGCTCTACCTGGAATGAGCAGTTCTTC	CATSEAGSTWNEQFF
TRBV6-5	NA	TRBJ2-7	NA	TGTGCCAGCAGTCGAACCACAACTAGCAACGAGCAGTACTTC	CASSRTTTSNEQYF
TRBV5-8	NA	TRBJ1-5	TRBD1	TGTGCCAGCAGCTTGTATAGAGGGACAGAATCTTTCGGGGGCAATCAGCCCCAGCATTTT	CASSLYRGTESFGGNQPQHF
TRBV28	few	TRBJ1-2	NA	TGTGCCAGCAGCACTACACCCGCCTATGGCTACACCTTC	CASSTTPAYGYTF
TRBV7-3	NA	TRBJ2-1	TRBD2	TGTGCCAGCAGCTTCGGGACTAGCGGGAGCAATGAGCAGTTCTTC	CASSFGTSGSNEQFF
TRBV7-8	NA	TRBJ1-1	TRBD1	TGTGCCAGCAGCTCCCGGGACAGAGCGTTGGGTGAAGCTTTCTTT	CASSSRDRALGEAFF
TRBV5-1	NA	TRBJ1-1	NA	TGCGCCAGCAGCTTAGCAGGGATGAACACTGAAGCTTTCTTT	CASSLAGMNTEAFF
TRBV5-4	NA	TRBJ1-2	NA	TGTGCCAGCAGCTTGGTTCCAGGGAGGGCGAACTATGGCTACACCTTC	CASSLVPGRANYGYTF
TRBV19	NA	TRBJ1-1	NA	TGTGCCAGTAGTCCAGAAAGCGGGGGAGCTTTCTTT	CASSPESGGAFF
TRBV5-8	NA	TRBJ1-4	TRBD1	TGTGCCAGCAGACCCGGGACAGGGGATGGAGCAAATGAAAAACTGTTTTTT	CASRPGTGDGANEKLFF
TRBV7-2	NA	TRBJ2-3	TRBD2	TGTGCCAGCAGTTCCCCCGCGGGGGCAGATACGCAGTATTTT	CASSSPAGADTQYF
TRBV7-8	medium-sized	TRBJ2-1	TRBD2	TGTGCCAGCAGTATAATTGTTTTAGCGGGAGACAATGAGCAGTTCTTC	CASSIIVLAGDNEQFF
TRBV1	NA	TRBJ2-1	NA	TGCACCAGCAGCCAAGAGGTTAATGGGACTAGGGTCTACAATGAGCAGTTCTTC	CTSSQEVNGTRVYNEQFF
TRBV4-2	NA	TRBJ1-1	NA	TGTGCCAGCAGCCAGGGACACCAGAGCACTGAAGCTTTCTTT	CASSQGHQSTEAFF
TRBV11-2	NA	TRBJ1-5	TRBD1	TGTGCCAGCAGCTTGGGCAGGGGGCGGCGCAATCAGCCCCAGCATTTT	CASSLGRGRRNQPQHF
TRBV5-1	NA	TRBJ2-3	NA	TGCGCCAGCAGCTTGGCCAGCGGGACAGGAGATACGCAGTATTTT	CASSLASGTGDTQYF
TRBV2	NA	TRBJ1-2	TRBD1	TGTGCCAGCAGTGAATTAGCAGGGGGCGGCTATGGCTACACCTTC	CASSELAGGGYGYTF